The 14 T cell receptor beta chains presented below share a single source sample, sequenced in a study of T cell responses to AZD1222 COVID-19 vaccine. Data came from immunoSEQ multiplex PCR; TCRdb stores just in-frame clones and leaves some out. The sample includes around 18,000 clones, roughly 76% of them seen just once. The specimen comprised peripheral blood, sampled 28 days after the second AZD1222 dose. All receptors derive from an adult who received the AZD1222 COVID-19 vaccine.

The rearrangement links TRBV2 to TRBJ1-3, with D unresolved. V lost 10 bases to trimming and J lost 0 bases, with 13 bases between them. Per the germline V gene, CDR1 is SNHLY and CDR2 is FYNNEI. The CDR3 is 14 residues long. For the CDR3, the DNA is TGTGCCACCTCGATGGGGTACTCTGGAAACACCATATATTTT. Its protein is CATSMGYSGNTIYF.

The rearrangement joins TRBV4-2 to TRBJ2-7; 7 positions agree with TRBD1. The trim removed 0 bases at V and 9 bases at J, leaving 5 bases unmatched. This CDR3 comprises 13 residues. The germline gives CDR1 LGHNA, CDR2 YNFKEQ. The CDR3 is CASSQDLYRGQYF. The CDR3, as DNA: TGTGCCAGCAGCCAAGATCTGTACAGGGGGCAGTACTTC.

The CDR3 nucleotides are TGCGCCAGCAGCCAAGCGGGACAGGGGAGGACTGAAGCTTTCTTT. Protein sequence: CASSQAGQGRTEAFF. V gene TRBV4-3 combines with J gene TRBJ1-1, with 10 nucleotides matching TRBD1. Germline V CDR1 and CDR2: LGHNA, YSLEER. V was pared by 1 base and J by 5 bases, with 4 bases of the junction left unmatched. CDR3 size: 15 residues.

This chain connects TRBV4-1 to TRBJ1-2; the match to TRBD1 covers 8 bases. J lost 2 bases, V lost 4 bases, and 15 bases had no gene match. The germline CDR1 and CDR2 sequences are MGHRA and YSYEKL. The CDR3 has 18 residues. The CDR3 sequence is CASSRRLRPGQGNYGYTF. The CDR3 nucleotides read TGCGCCAGCAGCCGCCGTCTCAGACCTGGACAGGGAAACTATGGCTACACCTTC.

This clone was seen a few times. The rearrangement uses TRBV18 and TRBJ2-7, with D possibly called TRBD1 or TRBD2 (5 bases each). Germline loops: CDR1 KGHSH, CDR2 LQKENI. The germline V and J ends were trimmed by 3 bases and 4 bases, with 13 bases remaining between them. The CDR3 contains 14 residues. DNA for the CDR3: TGTGCCAGCTCACCCCAAGGGACGGGGTACGAGCAGTACTTC. The encoded protein is CASSPQGTGYEQYF.

The chain combines TRBV29-1 with TRBJ2-1; 7 bases align to TRBD2. V shed 2 bases and J 9 bases; nucleotides not matched to a gene: 10. The germline V gene encodes CDR1 SQVTM and CDR2 ANQGSEA. The CDR3 contains 14 residues. In nucleotides, the CDR3 is TGCAGCGTTGAACGCGGGAGCAACCCAAGTGAGCAGTTCTTC. It codes for CSVERGSNPSEQFF.

The chain couples TRBV7-2 to TRBJ1-1; D is ambiguous. Trimming took off 2 bases at V and 0 bases at J, with 4 bases between the two ends. CDR1 and CDR2 from the germline V gene are SGHTA and FQGNSA. The CDR3 covers 13 residues. The CDR3 coding sequence is TGTGCCAGCAGCTTAAGGATGAACACTGAAGCTTTCTTT. Protein product: CASSLRMNTEAFF.

This clone has just one count. The J gene is TRBJ1-1, the V gene TRBV5-1; TRBD1 matches 7 bases. Germline loops: CDR1 SGHRS, CDR2 YFSETQ. The CDR3 runs 14 residues. The V segment lost 4 bases and the J segment 2 bases; nucleotides outside the gene matches: 5. The chain's CDR3 is CASSAGTANTEAFF. The CDR3 bases are TGCGCCAGCAGCGCCGGGACAGCTAACACTGAAGCTTTCTTT.

The V gene is TRBV6-5, the J gene TRBJ1-2; 8 positions match TRBD1. The CDR3 runs to 12 residues. Germline CDR1 reads MNHEY; CDR2 reads SVGAGI. J gave up 7 bases and V 6 bases, and 4 bases lay outside the gene matches. CDR3 in amino acids: CASSPTGAGYTF. The CDR3 DNA reads as TGTGCCAGCAGCCCGACAGGGGCTGGCTACACCTTC.

This clone was seen only once. The chain links TRBV30 to TRBJ2-6, with unresolved D. Trimming removed 2 bases at V and 0 bases at J, with 5 bases between. CDR3 length: 14 amino acids. CDR1 is GTSNPN, CDR2 SVGIG, per germline (reference sequence). DNA of the CDR3: TGTGCCTGGAGTTCCCTCTCTGGGGCCAACGTCCTGACTTTC. Protein product: CAWSSLSGANVLTF.

This rearrangement joins TRBV4-2 to TRBJ2-7, with a weak D call TRBD2 (7 bases). Germline V gene data show CDR1 as LGHNA and CDR2 as YNFKEQ. The V gene lost 0 bases and the J gene lost 5 bases, with 14 bases spanning the gap. This CDR3 has 15 amino acids. The CDR3 protein is CASSQEGRGVNEQYF. In nucleotides, the CDR3 is TGTGCCAGCAGCCAAGAGGGGAGGGGGGTTAACGAGCAGTACTTC.

The chain is built from TRBV11-2 and TRBJ2-2, with D uncertain. From germline, CDR1 is SGHAT and CDR2 FQNNGV. The CDR3 has 13 amino acids. Trimming removed 4 bases from V and 8 bases from J, with 11 bases in between. The CDR3 nucleotides read TGTGCCAGCAGCTCCATAGTGGGGGGGGAGCTGTTTTTT. Translated, it gives CASSSIVGGELFF.

This chain joins TRBV20-1 and TRBJ2-7; D ambiguous. Trimming left V 3 bases short and J 2 bases short, with 11 bases between. Germline V lookup: CDR1 DFQATT, CDR2 SNEGSKA (reference sequence). This CDR3 has 13 amino acids. This CDR3 reads CSASNSRAYEQYF. In DNA, the CDR3 is TGCAGTGCTAGTAACAGCCGAGCCTACGAGCAGTACTTC.

This clone showed up just a few times. The V and J genes are TRBV5-1 and TRBJ2-7, with TRBD1 identical over 11 bases. V shed 4 bases, J shed 4 bases, and the junction held 7 bases outside the gene matches. CDR1 and CDR2 from the germline V gene are SGHRS and YFSETQ. The CDR3 has 15 amino acids. The CDR3 sequence: CASSETGTGGYEQYF. As DNA, the CDR3 is TGCGCCAGCAGCGAAACCGGGACAGGGGGGTACGAGCAGTACTTC.